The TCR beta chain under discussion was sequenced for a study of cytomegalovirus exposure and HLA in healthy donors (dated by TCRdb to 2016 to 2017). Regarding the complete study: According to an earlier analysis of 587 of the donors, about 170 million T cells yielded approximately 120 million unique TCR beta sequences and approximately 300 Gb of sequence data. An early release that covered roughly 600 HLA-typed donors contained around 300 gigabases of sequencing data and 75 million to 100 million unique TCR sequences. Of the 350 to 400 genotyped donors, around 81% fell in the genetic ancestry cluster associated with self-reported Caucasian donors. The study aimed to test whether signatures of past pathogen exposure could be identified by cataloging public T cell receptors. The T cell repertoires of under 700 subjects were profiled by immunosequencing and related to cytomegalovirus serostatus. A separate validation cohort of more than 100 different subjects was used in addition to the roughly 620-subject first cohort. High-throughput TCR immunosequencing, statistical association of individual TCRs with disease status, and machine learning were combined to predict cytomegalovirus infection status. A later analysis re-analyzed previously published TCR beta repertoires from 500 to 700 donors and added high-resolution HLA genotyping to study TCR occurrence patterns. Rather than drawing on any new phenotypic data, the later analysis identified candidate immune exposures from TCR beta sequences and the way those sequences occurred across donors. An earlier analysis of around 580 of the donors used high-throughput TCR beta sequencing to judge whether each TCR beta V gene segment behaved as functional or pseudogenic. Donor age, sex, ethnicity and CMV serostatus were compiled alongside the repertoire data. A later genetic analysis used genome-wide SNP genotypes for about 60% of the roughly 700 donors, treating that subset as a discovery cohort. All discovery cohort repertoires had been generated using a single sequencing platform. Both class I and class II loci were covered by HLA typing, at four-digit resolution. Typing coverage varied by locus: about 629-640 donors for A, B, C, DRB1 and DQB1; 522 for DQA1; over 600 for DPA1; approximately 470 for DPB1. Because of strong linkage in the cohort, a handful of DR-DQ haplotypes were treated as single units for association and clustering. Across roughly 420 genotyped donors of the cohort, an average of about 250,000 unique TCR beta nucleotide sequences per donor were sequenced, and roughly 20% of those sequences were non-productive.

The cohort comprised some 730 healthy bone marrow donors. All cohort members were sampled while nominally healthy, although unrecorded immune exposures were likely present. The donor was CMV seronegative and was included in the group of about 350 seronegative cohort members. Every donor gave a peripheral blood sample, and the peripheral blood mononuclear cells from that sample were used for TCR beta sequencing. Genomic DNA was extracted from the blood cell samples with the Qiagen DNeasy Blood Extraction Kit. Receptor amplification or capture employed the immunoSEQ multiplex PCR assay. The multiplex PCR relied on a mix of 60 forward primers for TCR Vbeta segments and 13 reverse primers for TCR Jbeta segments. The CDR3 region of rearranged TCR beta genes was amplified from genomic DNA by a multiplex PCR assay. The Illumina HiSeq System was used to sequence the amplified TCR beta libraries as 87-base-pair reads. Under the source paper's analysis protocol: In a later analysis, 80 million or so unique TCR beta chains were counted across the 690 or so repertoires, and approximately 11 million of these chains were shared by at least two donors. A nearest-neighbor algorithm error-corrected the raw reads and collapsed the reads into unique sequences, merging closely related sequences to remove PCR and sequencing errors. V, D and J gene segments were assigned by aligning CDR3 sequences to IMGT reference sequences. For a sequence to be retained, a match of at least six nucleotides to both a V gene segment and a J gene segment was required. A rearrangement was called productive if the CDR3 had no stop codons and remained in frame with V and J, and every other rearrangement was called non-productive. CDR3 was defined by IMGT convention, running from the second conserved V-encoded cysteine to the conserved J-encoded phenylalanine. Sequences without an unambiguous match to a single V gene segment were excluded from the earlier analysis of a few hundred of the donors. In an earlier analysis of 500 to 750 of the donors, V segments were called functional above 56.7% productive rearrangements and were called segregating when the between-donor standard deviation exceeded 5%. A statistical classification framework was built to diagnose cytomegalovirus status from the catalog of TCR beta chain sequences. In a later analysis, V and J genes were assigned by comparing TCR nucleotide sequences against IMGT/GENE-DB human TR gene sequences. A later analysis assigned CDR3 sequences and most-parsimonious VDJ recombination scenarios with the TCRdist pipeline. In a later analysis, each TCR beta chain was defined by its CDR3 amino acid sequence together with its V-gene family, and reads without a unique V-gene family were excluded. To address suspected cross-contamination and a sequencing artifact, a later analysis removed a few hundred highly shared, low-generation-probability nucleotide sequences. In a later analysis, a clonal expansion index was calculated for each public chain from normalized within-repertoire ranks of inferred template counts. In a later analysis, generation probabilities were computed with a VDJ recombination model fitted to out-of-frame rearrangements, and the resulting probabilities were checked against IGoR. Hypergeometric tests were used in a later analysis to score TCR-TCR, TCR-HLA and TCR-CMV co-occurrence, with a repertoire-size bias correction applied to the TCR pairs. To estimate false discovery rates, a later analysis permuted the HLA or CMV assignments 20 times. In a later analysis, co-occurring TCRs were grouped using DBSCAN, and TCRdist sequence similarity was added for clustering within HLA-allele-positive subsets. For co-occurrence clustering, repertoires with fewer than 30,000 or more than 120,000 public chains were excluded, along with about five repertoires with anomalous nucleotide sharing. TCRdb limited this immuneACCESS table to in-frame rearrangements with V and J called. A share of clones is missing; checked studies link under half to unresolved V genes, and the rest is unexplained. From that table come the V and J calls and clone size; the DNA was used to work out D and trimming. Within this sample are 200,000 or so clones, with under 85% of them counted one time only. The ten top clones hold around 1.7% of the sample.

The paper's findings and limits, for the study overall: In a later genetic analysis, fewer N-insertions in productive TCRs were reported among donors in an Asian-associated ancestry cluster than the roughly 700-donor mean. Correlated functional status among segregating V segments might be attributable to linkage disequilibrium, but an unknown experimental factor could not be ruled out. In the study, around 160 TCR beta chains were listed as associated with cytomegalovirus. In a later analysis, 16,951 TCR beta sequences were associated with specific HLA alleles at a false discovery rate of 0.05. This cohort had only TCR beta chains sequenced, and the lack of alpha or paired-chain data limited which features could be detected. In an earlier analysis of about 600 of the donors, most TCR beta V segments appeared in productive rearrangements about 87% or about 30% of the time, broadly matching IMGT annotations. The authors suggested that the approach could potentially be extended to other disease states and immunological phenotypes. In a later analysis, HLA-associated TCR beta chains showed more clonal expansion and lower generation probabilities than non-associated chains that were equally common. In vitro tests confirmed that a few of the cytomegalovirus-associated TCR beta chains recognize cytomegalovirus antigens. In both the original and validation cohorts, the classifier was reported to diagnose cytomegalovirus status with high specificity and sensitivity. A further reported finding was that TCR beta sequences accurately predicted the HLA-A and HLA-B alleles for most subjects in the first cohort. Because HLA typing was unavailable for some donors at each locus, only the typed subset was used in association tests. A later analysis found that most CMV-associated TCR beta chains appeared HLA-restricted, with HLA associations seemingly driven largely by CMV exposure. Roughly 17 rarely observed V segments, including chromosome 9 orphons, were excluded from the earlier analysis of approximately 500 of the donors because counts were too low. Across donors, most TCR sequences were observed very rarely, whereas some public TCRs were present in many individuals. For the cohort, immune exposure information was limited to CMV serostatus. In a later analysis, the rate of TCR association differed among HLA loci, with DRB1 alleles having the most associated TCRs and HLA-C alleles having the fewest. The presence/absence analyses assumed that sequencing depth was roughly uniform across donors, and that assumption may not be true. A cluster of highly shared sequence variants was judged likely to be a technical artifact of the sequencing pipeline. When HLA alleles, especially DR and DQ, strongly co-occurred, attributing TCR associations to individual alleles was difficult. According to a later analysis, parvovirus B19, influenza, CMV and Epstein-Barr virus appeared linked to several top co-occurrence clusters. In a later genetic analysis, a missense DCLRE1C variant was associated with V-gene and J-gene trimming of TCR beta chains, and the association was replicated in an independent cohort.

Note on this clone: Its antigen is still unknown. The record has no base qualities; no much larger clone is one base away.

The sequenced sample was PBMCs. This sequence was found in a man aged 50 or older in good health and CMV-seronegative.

The CDR3 corresponds to CASSPWTPTYEQYF. The DNA is as follows: TGTGCCAGCAGTCCATGGACACCAACCTACGAGCAGTACTTC. Recombination connected TRBV27 to TRBJ2-7; TRBD1 is possibly the D segment (5 matching bases). Based on the germline V gene (reference sequence), the CDR1 and CDR2 sequences are MNHEY and SMNVEV. V sheds 5 bases and J sheds 2 bases, leaving 13 bases between their ends. Counted from cysteine to phenylalanine, this CDR3 has 14 amino acids. Only the CDR3 DNA stays, 42 bases, in frame from base 1.